This TCR beta chain came from a study of CD8 T cell repertoires and HIV-1 epitope variants. In the study overall: Each of Twenty-five Gag and Nef epitope peptides stimulated a separate culture. Controls included no peptide, Ebola AY9 epitope, and a CMV, EBV, flu pool. Enriched T cells were co-cultured with equal autologous T cell-negative cells.

Study-level points and caveats: The TAALDMSHF plasma variant had no responses, unlike KF9 (about five clonotypes) and HW9 (one).

Germline V lookup: CDR1 SGDLS, CDR2 YYNGEE. Trimming pared 0 bases from V and 3 bases from J, leaving 10 bases between. The CDR3 is made up of 15 amino acids. Remarks on this clone: No antigen is known for it.

Sequencing used immunoSEQ multiplex PCR; TCRdb keeps in-frame clones, though not all of them. The table lists about 5,000 clones, 66% of them singletons, with over 40% in the top ten. The material sequenced was cultured CD8+ T cells derived from PBMCs. The receptor was isolated from a male donor with HIV. The J gene is TRBJ2-1, the V gene TRBV9; perhaps D is TRBD1 or TRBD2 (5 bases each). CDR3: CASSVGGAGYNEQFF. As DNA, the CDR3 is TGTGCCAGCAGCGTAGGAGGGGCAGGCTACAATGAGCAGTTCTTC.